This T cell receptor beta chain was retrieved from a study of T cell repertoires in ileal Crohn's disease. Only in-frame clones appear in the TCRdb table, and some are missing; sequencing was by immunoSEQ multiplex PCR. The sample includes roughly 4,000 clones, less than 80% of them seen just once. Trimming removed 0 bases from V and 6 bases from J; junction bases left unmatched: 11. The CDR3 is 17 amino acids. Germline V gene lookup returns CDR1 SGHNT and CDR2 YYREEE (reference sequence). This sequence joins TRBV5-4 and TRBJ2-1; 8 positions agree with TRBD2. The sample consisted of ileal tissue. The source is an adult with Crohn's disease. The chain's CDR3 is CASSLGGASGYVNEQFF. CDR3 nucleotide sequence: TGTGCCAGCAGCTTGGGGGGTGCTAGCGGGTACGTCAATGAGCAGTTCTTC. The full variable domain, rest sourced from reference TRBV5-4 and TRBJ2-1, is ETGVTQSPTHLIKTRGQQVTLRCSSQSGHNTVSWYQQALGQGPQFIFQYYREEENGRGNFPPRFSGLQFPNYSSELNVNALELDDSALYLCASSLGGASGYVNEQFFGPGTRLTVL.